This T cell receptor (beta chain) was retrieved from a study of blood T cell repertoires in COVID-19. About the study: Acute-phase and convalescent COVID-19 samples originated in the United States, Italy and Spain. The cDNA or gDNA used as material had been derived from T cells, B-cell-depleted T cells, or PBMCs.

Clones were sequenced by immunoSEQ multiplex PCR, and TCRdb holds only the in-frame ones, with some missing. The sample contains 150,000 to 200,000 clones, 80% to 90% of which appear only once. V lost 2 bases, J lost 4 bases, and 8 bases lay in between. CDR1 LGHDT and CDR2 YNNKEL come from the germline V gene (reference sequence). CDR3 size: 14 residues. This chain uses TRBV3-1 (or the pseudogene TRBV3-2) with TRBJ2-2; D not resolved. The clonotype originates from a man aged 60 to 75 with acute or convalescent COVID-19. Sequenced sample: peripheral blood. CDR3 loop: CASSQYGATGELFF. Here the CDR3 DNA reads TGTGCCAGCAGCCAATACGGAGCCACCGGGGAGCTGTTTTTT.